This T cell receptor (beta chain) is from a study of cytomegalovirus exposure and HLA in healthy donors. The study, taken as a whole, reports: Productive rates of about 87% or about 30% were seen for most TCR beta V segments in an earlier analysis. Reportedly, a later analysis found an Asian-associated ancestry cluster had fewer N-insertions than the approximately 700-donor mean.

60 Vbeta and 13 Jbeta primers were used in PCR. Assay used: immunoSEQ multiplex PCR; TCRdb lists only in-frame clones, some missing. The repertoire holds about 170,000 clones, with about 75% as singletons. The donors (healthy individuals) were bone marrow donors. A note on this clone: Its specificity is not known.

The germline V gene has CDR1 SGHAT and CDR2 FQNNGV. Germline trimming cut 5 bases from V and 4 bases from J; bases unmatched to any gene: 7. This CDR3 spans 15 amino acids. The rearrangement links TRBV11-2 to TRBJ2-1; 8 bases agree with TRBD2. Sequencing was done on a sample of PBMCs. The clonotype was recovered from a woman aged 50 to 65 in good health and CMV-seropositive. CDR3 amino acids: CASSDTSGVYNEQFF. The CDR3 DNA sequence: TGTGCCAGCAGCGACACTAGCGGAGTTTACAATGAGCAGTTCTTC.